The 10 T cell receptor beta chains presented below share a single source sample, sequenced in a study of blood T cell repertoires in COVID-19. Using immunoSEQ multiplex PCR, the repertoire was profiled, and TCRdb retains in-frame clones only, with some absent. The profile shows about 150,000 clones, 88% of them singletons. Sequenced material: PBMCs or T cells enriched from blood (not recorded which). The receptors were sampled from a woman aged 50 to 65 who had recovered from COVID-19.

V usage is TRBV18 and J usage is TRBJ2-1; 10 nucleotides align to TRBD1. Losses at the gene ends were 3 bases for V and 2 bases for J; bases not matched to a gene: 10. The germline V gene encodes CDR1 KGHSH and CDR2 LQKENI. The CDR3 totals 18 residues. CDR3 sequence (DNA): TGTGCCAGCTCACCGGGACAGGGGTATGTTTGGACCTACAATGAGCAGTTCTTC. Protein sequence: CASSPGQGYVWTYNEQFF.

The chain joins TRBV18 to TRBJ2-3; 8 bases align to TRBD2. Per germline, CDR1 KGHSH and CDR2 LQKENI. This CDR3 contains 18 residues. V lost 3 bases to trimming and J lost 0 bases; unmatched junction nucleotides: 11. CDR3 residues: CASSPLRTSGGSTDTQYF. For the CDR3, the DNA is TGTGCCAGCTCACCCCTCCGTACTAGCGGAGGGAGCACAGATACGCAGTATTTT.

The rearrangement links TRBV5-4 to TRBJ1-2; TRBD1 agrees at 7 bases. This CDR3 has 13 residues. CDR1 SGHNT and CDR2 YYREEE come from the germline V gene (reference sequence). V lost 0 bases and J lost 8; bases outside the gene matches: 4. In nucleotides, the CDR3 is TGTGCCAGCAGCTTGGGAGGGGGCTGGGGCTACACCTTC. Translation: CASSLGGGWGYTF.

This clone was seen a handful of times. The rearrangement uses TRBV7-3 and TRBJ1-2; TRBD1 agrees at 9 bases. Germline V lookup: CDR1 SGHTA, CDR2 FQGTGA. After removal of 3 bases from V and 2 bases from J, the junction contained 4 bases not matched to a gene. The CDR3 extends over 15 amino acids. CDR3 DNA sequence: TGTGCCAGCAGCTTCGCCGGGACAGGGAACTATGGCTACACCTTC. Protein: CASSFAGTGNYGYTF.

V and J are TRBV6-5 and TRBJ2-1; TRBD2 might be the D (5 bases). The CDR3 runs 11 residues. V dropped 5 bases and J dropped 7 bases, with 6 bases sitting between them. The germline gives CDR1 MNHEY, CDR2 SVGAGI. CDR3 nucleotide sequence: TGTGCCAGCAGTCAGCGGAATGAGCAGTTCTTC. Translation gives CASSQRNEQFF.

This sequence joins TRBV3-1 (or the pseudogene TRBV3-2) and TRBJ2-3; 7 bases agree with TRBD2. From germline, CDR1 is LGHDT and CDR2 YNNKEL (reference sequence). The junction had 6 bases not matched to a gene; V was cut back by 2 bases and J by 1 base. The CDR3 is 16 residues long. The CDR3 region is CASSQKGGVRTDTQYF. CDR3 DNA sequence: TGTGCCAGCAGCCAAAAGGGAGGGGTCCGCACAGATACGCAGTATTTT.

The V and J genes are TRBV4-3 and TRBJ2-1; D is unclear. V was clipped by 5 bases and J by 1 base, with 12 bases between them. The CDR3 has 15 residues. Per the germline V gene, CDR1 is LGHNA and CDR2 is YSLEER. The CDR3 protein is CASSERVPSYNEQFF. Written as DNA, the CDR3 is TGCGCCAGCAGCGAGAGAGTCCCTTCCTACAATGAGCAGTTCTTC.

CDR3 sequence reads: CASSLMVGQGTSPLHF. Written as DNA, the CDR3 is TGTGCCAGCAGCTTAATGGTAGGGCAGGGGACTTCACCCCTCCACTTT. The chain has TRBV11-3 and TRBJ1-6; D is possibly TRBD1 (6 bases). Germline CDR1 and CDR2: SGHNT and YENEEA. V was pared by 2 bases and J by 9 bases, with 17 bases between. This CDR3 region has 16 residues.

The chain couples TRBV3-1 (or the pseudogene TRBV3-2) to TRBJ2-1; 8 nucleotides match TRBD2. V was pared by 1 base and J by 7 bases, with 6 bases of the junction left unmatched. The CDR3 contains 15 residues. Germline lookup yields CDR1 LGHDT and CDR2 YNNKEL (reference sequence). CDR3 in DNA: TGTGCCAGCAGCCAAGCCGGGGGGGCAAGTAATGAGCAGTTCTTC. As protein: CASSQAGGASNEQFF.

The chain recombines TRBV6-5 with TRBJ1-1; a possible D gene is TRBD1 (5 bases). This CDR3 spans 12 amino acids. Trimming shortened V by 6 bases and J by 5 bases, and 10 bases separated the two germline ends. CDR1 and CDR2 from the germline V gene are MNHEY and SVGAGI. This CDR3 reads CASSPGETEAFF. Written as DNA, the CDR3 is TGTGCCAGCAGCCCGGGGGAGACTGAAGCTTTCTTT.